A single sample gave rise to the 30 T cell receptor beta chains below, sequenced in a study of T cells in Graves' hyperthyroidism and ophthalmopathy. The investigators amplified TCR beta CDR3 regions from RNA transcripts. Using the HTBI primer set, a first-round RT-PCR was run on the TCR CDR3. TCRdb passed the multiplex PCR reads through MiXCR, listing each CDR3 protein once. The sample carries around 500,000 distinct CDR3 sequences, approximately 15% recorded once. The specimen was blood. These receptors were obtained from a young woman with Graves' hyperthyroidism.

This clonotype has more than one count but fewer than ten. The chain links TRBV7-9 to TRBJ2-7, with TRBD1 as a possible D gene (5 bases). The CDR3 is 13 amino acids. CDR1 SEHNR and CDR2 FQNEAQ come from the germline V gene (reference sequence). The ends were cut back, 1 base at V and 6 bases at J, with 10 bases in the middle. CDR3 coding DNA: TGTGCCAGCAGCTTAGTCCAGCAGGGCGAGCAGTACTTC. This sequence encodes CASSLVQQGEQYF.

Many counts were recorded for this clonotype. The chain employs TRBV18 and TRBJ2-5; D perhaps matches TRBD1 (6 bases). Germline V gives CDR1 KGHSH, CDR2 LQKENI. The CDR3 covers 15 residues. Trimming removed 3 bases from V and 1 base from J, with 12 bases in between. The CDR3: CASSPRGPIQETQYF. The CDR3 DNA sequence: TGTGCCAGCTCACCCAGGGGCCCGATCCAAGAGACCCAGTACTTC.

In its sample, this clonotype was seen many times. This rearrangement joins TRBV28 to TRBJ2-7; perhaps TRBD2 as D (7 bases). The length of the CDR3 is 14 residues. With 10 bases removed from V and 0 bases from J, the gap between germline ends came to 16 bases. Germline CDR1 and CDR2: MDHEN and SYDVKM. CDR3: CATGGSSGSYEQYV. CDR3 DNA: TGTGCCACCGGGGGCTCTAGCGGCTCCTACGAGCAGTACGTC.

The chain carries TRBV12-3 or TRBV12-4 and TRBJ2-5, with a tentative D call TRBD1 (6 bases). Deletions cut 5 bases from V and 1 base from J, with 11 bases between. The CDR3 consists of 14 residues. The CDR3 DNA is TGTGCCAGCAGTCCCGGGACATGCCAAGAGACCCAGTACTTC. This encodes CASSPGTCQETQYF.

This clonotype has at least ten counts. V gene TRBV24-1 combines with J gene TRBJ1-1; D may be TRBD1 (6 bases). V was shortened by 7 bases and J by 6 bases, with 23 bases between the two germline ends. From germline, CDR1 is KGHDR and CDR2 SFDVKD. The CDR3 extends over 16 amino acids. The CDR3 is CATRARGDTGRAEAFF. In DNA, the CDR3 is TGTGCCACCAGAGCCCGAGGGGACACCGGACGGGCTGAAGCTTTCTTT.

This clonotype has at least ten counts. The chain carries TRBV12-3 or TRBV12-4 and TRBJ2-3; D perhaps matches TRBD2 (6 bases). V lost 6 bases and J lost 1, with 17 bases in between. The CDR3 has 16 amino acids. The CDR3 DNA sequence: TGTGCCAGCAGCTTCAGACTAGGGGTGGGCACAGATACGCAGTATTTT. Translated: CASSFRLGVGTDTQYF.

J is TRBJ2-5 and V is TRBV12-3 or TRBV12-4; no firm D call. The CDR3 has 14 amino acids. Trimming took 1 base from V and 4 from J, leaving 10 bases between them. This chain's CDR3 is CASSLVRPGETQYF. The CDR3 DNA is TGTGCCAGCAGTTTAGTGCGTCCGGGAGAGACCCAGTACTTC.

This clonotype occurred a few times. The V and J genes are TRBV6-5 and TRBJ2-1; tentatively, D is TRBD2 (6 bases). This CDR3 has 16 amino acids. V lost 2 bases and J lost 4, with 15 bases in between. The germline V gene has CDR1 MNHEY and CDR2 SVGAGI. This CDR3 is CASSYEGGEPYNEQFF. As DNA, the CDR3 is TGTGCCAGCAGTTACGAGGGCGGGGAACCATACAATGAGCAGTTCTTC.

For this clonotype: A much larger clone sits a single nucleotide away, making a read error possible. The chain couples TRBV27 to TRBJ2-1; possible D gene TRBD2, 5 bases. The CDR3 sequence is 14 residues long. With 0 bases removed from V and 8 bases from J, the gap between germline ends came to 11 bases. Germline-derived CDR1 and CDR2 are MNHEY and SMNVEV (reference sequence). For the CDR3, the DNA is TGTGCCAGCAGTTTATCTAGCGCCAACGATGAGCAGTTCTTC. Translated: CASSLSSANDEQFF.

This clonotype was recorded at least ten times. The V call is TRBV10-3, the J call TRBJ1-5; perhaps TRBD1 as D (6 bases). In germline, CDR1 is ENHRY, CDR2 SYGVKD. The CDR3 loop spans 15 amino acids. Trimming took off 3 bases at V and 7 bases at J, with 16 bases between the two ends. CDR3 region: CAISDLGGAGQPQHF. The CDR3 DNA follows: TGTGCCATCAGTGATTTGGGGGGCGCAGGCCAGCCCCAGCATTTT.

This clonotype was picked up many times. The chain is built from TRBV3-1 and TRBJ2-2; no clear D gene. Deletions cut 7 bases from V and 6 bases from J, with 9 bases between. Germline lookup yields CDR1 LGHDT and CDR2 YNNKEL (reference sequence). The CDR3 has 12 residues. CDR3 residues: CASTQVPGELFF. The CDR3 nucleotides are TGTGCCAGCACCCAGGTGCCCGGGGAGCTGTTTTTT.

Ten or more counts support this clonotype. The chain combines TRBV19 with TRBJ1-1, with D perhaps matching TRBD1 (6 bases). The CDR3 extends over 13 amino acids. V dropped 5 bases and J dropped 1 base, with 8 bases sitting between them. Germline V gene lookup returns CDR1 LNHDA and CDR2 SQIVND (reference sequence). The DNA for the CDR3 is TGTGCCAGTAGTGAGGACAGGAACACTGAAGCTTTCTTT. Translation gives CASSEDRNTEAFF.

At least ten counts were recorded for this clonotype. This sequence joins TRBV7-3 and TRBJ2-3; 7 nucleotides line up with TRBD1. With V trimmed by 1 base and J by 6 bases, 10 bases remained unmatched. Germline loops: CDR1 SGHTA, CDR2 FQGTGA. CDR3 length: 16 residues. The CDR3: CASSLRGGRGTDTQYF. The CDR3 DNA sequence: TGTGCCAGCAGCTTAAGGGGCGGCAGGGGGACCGATACGCAGTATTTT.

This clonotype occurred many times. V and J are TRBV6-1 and TRBJ2-7; the D is unclear. The CDR3 totals 14 residues. Per germline, CDR1 MNHNS and CDR2 SASEGT. The V end lost 6 bases, the J end lost 4 bases, and 16 bases lay between the germline ends. CDR3 DNA sequence: TGTGCCAGCAGGGGTATGGGCGCCGCTTACGAGCAGTACGTC. It is translated as CASRGMGAAYEQYV.

In its sample, this clonotype was seen many times. This chain connects TRBV7-9 to TRBJ2-7; no clear D. CDR1 is SEHNR, CDR2 FQNEAQ, per germline (reference sequence). Trimming removed 1 base at V and 4 bases at J, with 11 bases between. CDR3 size: 14 residues. The CDR3 spells CASSLDSLGYEQYV. In nucleotides, the CDR3 is TGTGCCAGCAGCTTAGACTCCCTGGGGTACGAGCAGTACGTC.

This chain uses TRBV12-3 or TRBV12-4 with TRBJ2-6; tentatively, D is TRBD2 (5 bases). This CDR3 contains 19 residues. V gave up 6 bases and J gave up 0 bases, with 21 bases separating them. CDR3 amino acids: CASSSGTWQEDSGANVLTF. CDR3 nucleotides: TGTGCCAGCAGCTCTGGTACCTGGCAGGAGGACTCTGGGGCCAACGTCCTGACTTTC.

As regards this clonotype: One junction end does not reproduce the germline sequence, and a read error may be involved. The rearrangement uses TRBV6-1 and TRBJ2-7; D is uncertain. The CDR3 is 14 residues long. CDR1 MNHNS and CDR2 SASEGT come from the germline V gene. CDR3 region: CASSLGYFSYEQYF. DNA of the CDR3: TGTGCCAGCAGTCTAGGCTATTTCTCCTACGAGCAGTATTTC.

This clonotype was seen ten or more times. This chain connects TRBV29-1 to TRBJ1-2; no reliable D call. V was cut by 6 bases and J by 3 bases, with 20 bases left in between. Per germline, CDR1 SQVTM and CDR2 ANQGSEA. CDR3 length equals 15 residues. The CDR3 here is CSVLTASLGDYGYTF. The DNA for the CDR3 is TGCAGCGTGTTAACAGCAAGCCTCGGGGACTATGGCTACACCTTC.

This clonotype was observed many times. The chain is built from TRBV4-1 and TRBJ2-7; D unresolved. CDR3 length: 12 amino acids. Deletions cut 1 base from V and 3 bases from J, with 4 bases between. The germline CDR1 and CDR2 sequences are MGHRA and YSYEKL. CDR3 nucleotides: TGCGCCAGCAGCCAAGCTGGCTACGAGCAGTACTTC. Protein sequence: CASSQAGYEQYF.

The table lists this clonotype with many counts. This rearrangement joins TRBV30 to TRBJ1-1; 9 positions match TRBD1. Looked up from germline, CDR1 is GTSNPN and CDR2 is SVGIG (reference sequence). J lost 0 bases, V lost 3 bases, and 8 bases had no gene match. The CDR3 length is 16 residues. CDR3 region: CAWRQGALELNTEAFF. DNA for the CDR3: TGTGCCTGGAGACAGGGGGCTTTGGAATTGAACACTGAAGCTTTCTTT.

The J gene is TRBJ1-1, the V gene TRBV19, with a weak D call TRBD1 (5 bases). This CDR3 contains 13 residues. The V gene's germline CDR1 is LNHDA and CDR2 SQIVND (reference sequence). V was shortened by 3 bases and J by 5 bases, with 10 bases between the two germline ends. Written as DNA, the CDR3 is TGTGCCAGTAGTATTTGGGGCGGAACTGAAGCTTTCTTT. Translation: CASSIWGGTEAFF.

This clonotype was observed a handful of times. The chain uses TRBV7-3 and TRBJ2-4; 10 nucleotides align to TRBD2. This CDR3 comprises 18 residues. CDR1 is SGHTA and CDR2 is FQGTGA in the germline V gene. Trimming cost V 5 bases and J 1 base; bases outside gene matches: 11. CDR3 sequence reads: CASSRGTSAQGAKNIQYF. The CDR3 DNA reads TGTGCCAGCAGCCGCGGGACTAGCGCCCAAGGGGCCAAAAACATTCAGTACTTC.

The chain combines TRBV20-1 with TRBJ2-1, with D tentatively TRBD2 (6 bases). Germline V CDR1 and CDR2: DFQATT, SNEGSKA (reference sequence). This CDR3 comprises 13 residues. CDR3 sequence (DNA): TGCAGAGTAGCTGACGGGAGCGGTAATGAGCAGTTCTTC. It specifies CRVADGSGNEQFF.

This clonotype occurred many times. The rearrangement uses TRBV19 and TRBJ1-5, with 8 bases matching TRBD1. The CDR3 totals 14 residues. CDR1 is LNHDA, CDR2 SQIVND, per germline (reference sequence). The V and J ends lost 11 bases and 2 bases, in that order; junction bases with no gene match: 8. In DNA, the CDR3 is TGTGCCGCTAAGTCGGGACAGGGCAATCAGCCCCAGCATTTT. Translating it yields CAAKSGQGNQPQHF.

This clonotype has at least ten counts. The chain uses TRBV2 and TRBJ2-1; 10 bases are a match to TRBD2. The CDR3 length is 14 residues. The trim removed 8 bases at V and 3 bases at J, leaving 4 bases unmatched. Germline lookup yields CDR1 SNHLY and CDR2 FYNNEI. In DNA, the CDR3 is TGTGCCAGCGATATAGCGGGAGGCTACAATGAGCAGTTCTTC. Protein: CASDIAGGYNEQFF.

This clonotype was counted at least ten times. The chain has TRBV29-1 and TRBJ1-1; D ambiguous. The germline V gene encodes CDR1 SQVTM and CDR2 ANQGSEA. Trimming took off 8 bases at V and 0 bases at J, with 13 bases between the two ends. The CDR3 extends over 13 amino acids. The CDR3 coding sequence is TGCAGCTTCGCCCTGGACGTGAACACTGAAGCTTTCTTT. Translated: CSFALDVNTEAFF.

Ten or more counts support this clonotype. The rearrangement uses TRBV30 and TRBJ1-4; D remains ambiguous. The CDR3 contains 13 residues. Trimming cost V 7 bases and J 8 bases, with 17 bases left between them. Germline V CDR1 and CDR2: GTSNPN, SVGIG (reference sequence). The CDR3 DNA reads TGTGCCTCAAGCGGCGGTGCCTGGGAAAAACTGTTTTTT. Translation: CASSGGAWEKLFF.

This clonotype was counted ten times or more. The chain uses TRBV5-1 and TRBJ1-1, with a possible D match to TRBD1 (5 bases). The V gene's germline CDR1 is SGHRS and CDR2 YFSETQ. V was shortened by 0 bases and J by 6 bases, with 12 bases between the two germline ends. This CDR3 spans 14 amino acids. CDR3 in amino acids: CASSLGGAMAEAFF. The CDR3 DNA reads TGCGCCAGCAGCTTGGGAGGGGCGATGGCTGAAGCTTTCTTT.

The sample holds a few counts of this clonotype. The genes are TRBV24-1 and TRBJ2-1; TRBD2 agrees at 11 bases. Germline assignment: CDR1 KGHDR and CDR2 SFDVKD. The CDR3 runs to 16 residues. With 4 bases clipped from V and 7 bases from J, the junction kept 8 bases outside the gene matches. CDR3 protein: CATSELAGGPGNEQFF. CDR3 DNA: TGTGCCACCAGTGAGCTAGCGGGAGGTCCGGGTAATGAGCAGTTCTTC.

This clonotype was observed many times. The chain joins TRBV13 to TRBJ2-3, with 7 bases identical to TRBD2. CDR3 size: 17 residues. Germline assignment: CDR1 PRHDT and CDR2 FYEKMQ (reference sequence). The trim removed 4 bases at V and 0 bases at J, leaving 10 bases unmatched. The CDR3 sequence is CASSSYRDYKSTDTQYF. Written as DNA, the CDR3 is TGTGCCAGCAGCTCCTACCGGGACTATAAAAGCACAGATACGCAGTATTTT.